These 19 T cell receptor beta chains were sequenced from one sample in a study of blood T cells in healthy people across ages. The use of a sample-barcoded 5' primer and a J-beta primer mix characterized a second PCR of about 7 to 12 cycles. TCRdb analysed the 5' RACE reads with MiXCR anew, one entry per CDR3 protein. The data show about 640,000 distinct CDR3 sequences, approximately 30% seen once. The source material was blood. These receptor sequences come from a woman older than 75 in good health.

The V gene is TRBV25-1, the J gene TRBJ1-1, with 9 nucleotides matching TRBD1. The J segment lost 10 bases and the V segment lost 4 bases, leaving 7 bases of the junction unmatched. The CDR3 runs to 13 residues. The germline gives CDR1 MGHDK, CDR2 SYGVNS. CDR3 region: CASSGGQGRRAFF. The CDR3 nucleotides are TGTGCCAGCAGTGGAGGACAGGGGCGGCGAGCTTTCTTT.

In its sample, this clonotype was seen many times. The CDR3 coding sequence is TGTGCCAGCAGCTTACGGGGGTCACCCTATGGCTACACCTTC. Amino acids: CASSLRGSPYGYTF. The chain is built from TRBV5-6 and TRBJ1-2, with D possibly being TRBD1 (5 bases). Germline V CDR1 and CDR2: SGHDT, YYEEEE. V was cut by 2 bases and J by 4 bases, with 12 bases left in between. The CDR3 runs 14 residues.

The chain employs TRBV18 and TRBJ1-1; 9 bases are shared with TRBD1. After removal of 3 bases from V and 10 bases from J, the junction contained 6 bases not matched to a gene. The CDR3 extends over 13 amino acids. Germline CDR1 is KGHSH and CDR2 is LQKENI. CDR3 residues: CASSPRTGEAAFF. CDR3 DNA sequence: TGTGCCAGCTCACCGAGGACAGGGGAGGCAGCTTTCTTT.

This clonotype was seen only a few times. In DNA form, the CDR3 reads TGTGCCATCAGTGAGTCGAAAGGGGGAATTGGGTACGGGCAGTACTTC. Its translation is CAISESKGGIGYGQYF. This sequence joins TRBV10-3 and TRBJ2-5; tentatively, D is TRBD1 (6 bases). The V gene lost 0 bases and the J gene lost 11 bases, with 22 bases spanning the gap. Germline V gene data show CDR1 as ENHRY and CDR2 as SYGVKD. The CDR3 has 16 residues.

The CDR3 sequence: CASSHEGGTGDSYTF. Here the CDR3 DNA reads TGTGCCAGCAGCCACGAAGGGGGGACAGGGGATAGTTACACCTTC. The chain joins TRBV4-2 to TRBJ1-2, with 10 positions matching TRBD1. V shed 3 bases, J shed 11 bases, and the junction held 12 bases outside the gene matches. This CDR3 has 15 residues. The germline V gene has CDR1 LGHNA and CDR2 YNFKEQ.

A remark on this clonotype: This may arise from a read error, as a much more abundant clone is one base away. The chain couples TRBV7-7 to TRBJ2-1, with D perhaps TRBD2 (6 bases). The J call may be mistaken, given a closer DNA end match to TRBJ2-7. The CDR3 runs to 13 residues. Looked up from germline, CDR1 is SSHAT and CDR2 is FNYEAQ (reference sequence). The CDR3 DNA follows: TGTGCCAGCAGCTTAAATTCGGGAGATGAGCAGTACTTC. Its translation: CASSLNSGDEQYF.

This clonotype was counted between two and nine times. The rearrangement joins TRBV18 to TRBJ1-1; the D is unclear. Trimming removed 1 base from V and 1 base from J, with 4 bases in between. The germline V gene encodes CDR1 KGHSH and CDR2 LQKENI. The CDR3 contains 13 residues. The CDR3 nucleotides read TGTGCCAGCTCACCACAGGCGAACACTGAAGCTTTCTTT. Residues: CASSPQANTEAFF. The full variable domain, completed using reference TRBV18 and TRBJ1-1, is NAGVMQNPRHLVRRRGQEARLRCSPMKGHSHVYWYRQLPEEGLKFMVYLQKENIIDESGMPKERFSAEFPKEGPSILRIQQVVRGDSAAYFCASSPQANTEAFFGQGTRLTVV.

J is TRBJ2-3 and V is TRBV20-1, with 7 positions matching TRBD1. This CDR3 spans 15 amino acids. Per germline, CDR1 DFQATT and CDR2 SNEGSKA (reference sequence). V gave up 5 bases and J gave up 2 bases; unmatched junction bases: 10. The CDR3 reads CSAGDRDSFTDTQYF. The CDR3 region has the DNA TGCAGTGCTGGCGACCGGGACAGCTTCACAGATACGCAGTATTTT.

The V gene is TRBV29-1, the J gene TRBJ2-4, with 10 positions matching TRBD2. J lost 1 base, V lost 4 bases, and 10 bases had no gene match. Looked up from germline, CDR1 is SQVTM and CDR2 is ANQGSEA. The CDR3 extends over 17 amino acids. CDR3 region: CSVGVVAGGAAKNIQYF. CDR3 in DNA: TGCAGCGTTGGGGTGGTAGCGGGGGGCGCGGCCAAAAACATTCAGTACTTC.

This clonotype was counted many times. The CDR3: CSARTRNEQFF. CDR3 bases: TGCAGTGCTAGAACTCGTAATGAGCAGTTCTTC. The chain employs TRBV20-1 and TRBJ2-1; the D is unclear. The germline gives CDR1 DFQATT, CDR2 SNEGSKA (reference sequence). CDR3 size: 11 residues. V dropped 2 bases and J dropped 7 bases, with 6 bases sitting between them.

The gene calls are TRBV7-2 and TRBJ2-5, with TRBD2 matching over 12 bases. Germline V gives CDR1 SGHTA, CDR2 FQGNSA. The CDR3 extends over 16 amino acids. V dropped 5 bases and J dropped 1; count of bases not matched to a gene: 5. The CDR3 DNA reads TGTGCCAGCAGCCCTAGCGGGGGGGCGGGCCAAGAGACCCAGTACTTC. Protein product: CASSPSGGAGQETQYF.

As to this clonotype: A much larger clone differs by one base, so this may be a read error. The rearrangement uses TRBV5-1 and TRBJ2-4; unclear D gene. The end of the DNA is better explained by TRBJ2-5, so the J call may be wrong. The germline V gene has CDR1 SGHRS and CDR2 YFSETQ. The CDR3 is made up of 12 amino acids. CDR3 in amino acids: CASSLDDGTQYF. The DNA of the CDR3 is TGCGCCAGCAGCTTGGATGACGGGACCCAGTACTTC.

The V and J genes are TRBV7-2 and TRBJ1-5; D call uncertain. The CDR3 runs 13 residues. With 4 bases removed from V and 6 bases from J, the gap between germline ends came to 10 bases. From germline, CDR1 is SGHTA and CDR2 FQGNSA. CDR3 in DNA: TGTACCAGCAGCTCCATGACTGGTCAGCCCCAGCATTTT. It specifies CTSSSMTGQPQHF.

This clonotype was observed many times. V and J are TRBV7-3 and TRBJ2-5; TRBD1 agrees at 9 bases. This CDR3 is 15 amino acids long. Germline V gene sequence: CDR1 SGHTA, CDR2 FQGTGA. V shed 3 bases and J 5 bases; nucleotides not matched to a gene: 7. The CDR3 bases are TGTGCCAGCAGCTTTCCGGGACAGGGTTTGGAGACCCAGTACTTC. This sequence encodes CASSFPGQGLETQYF.

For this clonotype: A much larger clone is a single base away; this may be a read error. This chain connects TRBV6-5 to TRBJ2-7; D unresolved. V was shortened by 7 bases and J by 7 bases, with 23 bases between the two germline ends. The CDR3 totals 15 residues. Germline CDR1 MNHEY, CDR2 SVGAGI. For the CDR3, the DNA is TGTGCCAGCACCCAAGGACCGGTTGGCTACAATGAGCAGTACTTC. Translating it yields CASTQGPVGYNEQYF.

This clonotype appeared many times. The CDR3: CASSSYGQLLAKNIQYF. The DNA for the CDR3 is TGTGCCAGCAGCTCCTACGGACAGCTACTAGCCAAAAACATTCAGTACTTC. This chain connects TRBV7-2 to TRBJ2-4; D is possibly TRBD1 (6 bases). V was shortened by 4 bases and J by 0 bases, with 16 bases between the two germline ends. This CDR3 contains 17 residues. Germline assignment: CDR1 SGHTA and CDR2 FQGNSA. Complete variable domain (other parts from reference TRBV7-2 and TRBJ2-4): GAGVSQSPSNKVTEKGKDVELRCDPISGHTALYWYRQSLGQGLEFLIYFQGNSAPDKSGLPSDRFSAERTGGSVSTLTIQRTQQEDSAVYLCASSSYGQLLAKNIQYFGAGTRLSVL.

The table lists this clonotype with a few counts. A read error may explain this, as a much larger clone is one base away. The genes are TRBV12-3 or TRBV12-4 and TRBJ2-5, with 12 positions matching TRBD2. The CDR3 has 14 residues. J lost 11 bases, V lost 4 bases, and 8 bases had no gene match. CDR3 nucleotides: TGTGCCAGCAGTTCTAGCGGGGGGGTTAATGAGCAGTACTTC. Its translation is CASSSSGGVNEQYF.

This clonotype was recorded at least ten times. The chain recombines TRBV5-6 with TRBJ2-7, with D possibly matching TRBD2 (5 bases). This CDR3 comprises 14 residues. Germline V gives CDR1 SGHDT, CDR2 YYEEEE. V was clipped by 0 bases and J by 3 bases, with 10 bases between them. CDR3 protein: CASSLGGRFYEQYF. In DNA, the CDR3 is TGTGCCAGCAGCTTGGGAGGGCGCTTCTACGAGCAGTACTTC. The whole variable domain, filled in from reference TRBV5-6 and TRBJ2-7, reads DAGVTQSPTHLIKTRGQQVTLRCSPKSGHDTVSWYQQALGQGPQFIFQYYEEEERQRGNFPDRFSGHQFPNYSSELNVNALLLGDSALYLCASSLGGRFYEQYFGPGTRLTVT.

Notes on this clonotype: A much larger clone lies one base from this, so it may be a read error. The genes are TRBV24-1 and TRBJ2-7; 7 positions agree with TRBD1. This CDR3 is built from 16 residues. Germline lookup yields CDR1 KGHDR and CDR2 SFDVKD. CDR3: CTTSAMDGRGSYEQYF. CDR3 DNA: TGTACCACCAGTGCGATGGATGGCAGGGGGTCCTACGAGCAGTACTTC.